The 12 T cell receptor beta chains listed next were all sequenced from one sample in a study of vaccination effects on CD4 cells after COVID-19. Profiled with immunoSEQ multiplex PCR; TCRdb holds only in-frame clones, not every one. This sample has approximately 40,000 clones, with around 78% found just once. Their recognized antigens are unknown. Within the ViraFEST assay, antigen-specific CD4+ T cells underwent expansion with viral peptide pools prior to sequencing. Following culture for around 10 days, CD4+ T cells were isolated. A positive SARS-CoV-2 PCR test fell between March and December 2020. The specimen comprised CD4+ T cells from PBMCs cultured with a peptide pool, sampled before COVID-19 vaccination. Every receptor here comes from a human donor who had a prior SARS-CoV-2 infection.

The chain has TRBV5-4 and TRBJ1-1, with D maybe TRBD1 (5 bases). Germline lookup yields CDR1 SGHNT and CDR2 YYREEE (reference sequence). V dropped 4 bases and J dropped 1 base, with 8 bases sitting between them. The CDR3 spans 13 residues. The CDR3 reads CASSEGANTEAFF. The CDR3 bases are TGTGCCAGCAGCGAAGGGGCGAACACTGAAGCTTTCTTT.

The chain uses TRBV18 and TRBJ1-2, with 9 bases matching TRBD1. CDR1 KGHSH and CDR2 LQKENI come from the germline V gene. J gave up 0 bases and V 3 bases, and 5 bases lay outside the gene matches. The CDR3 has 16 residues. In nucleotides, the CDR3 is TGTGCCAGCTCACCTGGCGGGGACAGGGCTAACTATGGCTACACCTTC. It encodes CASSPGGDRANYGYTF.

The chain joins TRBV9 to TRBJ2-5; 10 bases match TRBD2. This CDR3 is built from 16 residues. V was pared by 0 bases and J by 0 bases, with 2 bases of the junction left unmatched. Germline V gene data show CDR1 as SGDLS and CDR2 as YYNGEE. The CDR3 loop reads CASSVAAGGHQETQYF. The CDR3 DNA follows: TGTGCCAGCAGCGTAGCAGCGGGGGGGCACCAAGAGACCCAGTACTTC.

This clone was counted only a few times. V gene TRBV27 combines with J gene TRBJ2-3; D might be TRBD1 (5 bases). The germline V and J ends were trimmed by 5 bases and 8 bases, with 11 bases remaining between them. There are 12 residues in the CDR3. Germline loops: CDR1 MNHEY, CDR2 SMNVEV (reference sequence). The CDR3: CASSPERGTQYF. DNA of the CDR3: TGTGCCAGCAGTCCAGAAAGGGGTACGCAGTATTTT.

This clone was seen a single time. The rearrangement uses TRBV3-1 (or the pseudogene TRBV3-2) and TRBJ2-1; 10 nucleotides match TRBD2. V lost 1 base and J lost 5; bases outside the gene matches: 2. CDR1 and CDR2 from the germline V gene are LGHDT and YNNKEL (reference sequence). CDR3 size: 15 residues. CDR3 region: CASSQVLAGDNEQFF. The CDR3 nucleotides read TGTGCCAGCAGCCAAGTCCTAGCGGGGGACAATGAGCAGTTCTTC.

This clone was seen a few times. V is TRBV5-6 and J is TRBJ2-3; D uncertain. Deletions cut 4 bases from V and 4 bases from J, with 7 bases between. This CDR3 comprises 12 residues. Looked up from germline, CDR1 is SGHDT and CDR2 is YYEEEE. The CDR3 loop reads CASSRLADTQYF. CDR3 DNA sequence: TGTGCCAGCAGCCGACTGGCAGATACGCAGTATTTT.

This clone was recorded only once. V gene TRBV2 combines with J gene TRBJ2-4; D is unresolved. The germline CDR1 and CDR2 sequences are SNHLY and FYNNEI. The ends were cut back, 6 bases at V and 1 base at J, with 10 bases in the middle. This CDR3 has 14 amino acids. CDR3 protein: CASRGRLAKNIQYF. The DNA of the CDR3 is TGTGCCAGCAGAGGACGTTTGGCCAAAAACATTCAGTACTTC.

CDR3 coding DNA: TGTGCCAGCAGCTTACAGCCGGGACAGGGGATGTATGGCTACACCTTC. Translated: CASSLQPGQGMYGYTF. This chain uses TRBV11-3 with TRBJ1-2; 10 positions match TRBD1. CDR1 and CDR2 from the germline V gene are SGHNT and YENEEA. The CDR3 covers 16 residues. V lost 2 bases and J lost 5; bases outside the gene matches: 8.

The chain couples TRBV19 to TRBJ1-5; D gene ambiguous. The CDR3 runs to 13 residues. Germline-derived CDR1 and CDR2 are LNHDA and SQIVND (reference sequence). V lost 0 bases and J 7 bases, leaving 7 bases between the germline ends. CDR3 nucleotides: TGTGCCAGTAGTATAGATCGGGCCCAGCCCCAGCATTTT. Its protein product is CASSIDRAQPQHF.

This chain links TRBV14 with TRBJ1-5; 10 nucleotides agree with TRBD1. This CDR3 spans 17 amino acids. The junction had 7 bases not matched to a gene; V was cut back by 0 bases and J by 5 bases. Looked up from germline, CDR1 is SGHDN and CDR2 is FVKESK. The CDR3 spells CASSQDSRDRGHQPQHF. The CDR3 nucleotides read TGTGCCAGCAGCCAAGATTCTCGAGACAGGGGGCATCAGCCCCAGCATTTT.

V and J are TRBV5-4 and TRBJ2-5; 13 bases are shared with TRBD2. V lost 2 bases, J lost 1 base, and 2 bases stayed unmatched. This CDR3 is built from 16 residues. Per germline, CDR1 SGHNT and CDR2 YYREEE (reference sequence). Written as DNA, the CDR3 is TGTGCCAGCAGCTTCGGACTAGCGGGGGCCCAAGAGACCCAGTACTTC. Protein: CASSFGLAGAQETQYF.

The V call is TRBV6-1, the J call TRBJ2-5, with 7 bases lining up with TRBD1. The CDR3 is 13 residues long. Germline values: CDR1 MNHNS, CDR2 SASEGT. The junction had 1 base not matched to a gene; V was cut back by 1 base and J by 5 bases. The CDR3 coding sequence is TGTGCCAGCAGTGAAGACAGGGGTGAGACCCAGTACTTC. Protein: CASSEDRGETQYF.